This T cell receptor beta chain was found in a study of T cell changes during pregnancy in multiple sclerosis. Libraries were prepared by immunoSEQ multiplex PCR; TCRdb keeps only in-frame clonotypes and omits some of them. The data contain around 86,000 clones, about 93% of them singletons. V was cut by 5 bases and J by 3 bases, with 12 bases left in between. CDR1 and CDR2 (germline): SGDLS, YYNGEE. This CDR3 has 13 amino acids. The rearrangement joins TRBV9 to TRBJ2-7; weak D call: TRBD2 (5 bases). The receptor was derived from a female donor with multiple sclerosis, enrolled in a pregnancy study. Specimen: peripheral blood, collected in the first trimester of pregnancy. Written as DNA, the CDR3 is TGTGCCAGCAGTTTAGAGGGAAACTACGAGCAGTACTTC. Its protein is CASSLEGNYEQYF.